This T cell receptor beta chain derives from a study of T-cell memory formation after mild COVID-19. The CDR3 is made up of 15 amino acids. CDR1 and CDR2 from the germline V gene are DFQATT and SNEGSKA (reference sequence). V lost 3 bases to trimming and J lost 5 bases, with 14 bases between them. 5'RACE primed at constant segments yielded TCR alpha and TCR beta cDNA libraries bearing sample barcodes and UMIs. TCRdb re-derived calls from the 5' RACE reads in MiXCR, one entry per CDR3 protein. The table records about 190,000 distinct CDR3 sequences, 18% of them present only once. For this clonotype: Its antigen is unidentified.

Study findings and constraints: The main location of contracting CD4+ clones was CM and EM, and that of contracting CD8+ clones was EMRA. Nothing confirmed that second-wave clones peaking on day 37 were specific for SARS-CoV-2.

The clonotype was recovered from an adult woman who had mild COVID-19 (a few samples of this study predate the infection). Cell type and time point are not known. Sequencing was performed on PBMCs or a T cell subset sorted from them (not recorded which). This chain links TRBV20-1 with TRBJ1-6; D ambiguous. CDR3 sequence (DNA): TGCAGTGCTAGCCGACACTCCCTTCATAATTCACCCCTCCACTTT. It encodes CSASRHSLHNSPLHF.